This is a list of T cell receptor beta chains from one sample in a study of Tregs in tolerant kidney transplant recipients. Some clones are missing from TCRdb's copy, which holds only in-frame ones; the method was immunoSEQ multiplex PCR. The sample includes some 66,000 clones, roughly 92% seen only once; the top ten take roughly 11%. The input for sequencing was CD8+ T cells from blood, taken before the transplant. The receptor source for this set is a human donor who received a combined kidney and bone marrow transplant. Each CDR3 is given with its conserved first and last residue. D genes are given only for firm matches. Only some rows state a clone size, as once, few, many or a class for expanded clones.

D gene: -
J gene: TRBJ2-3
clone size: -
V gene: TRBV4-3
CDR3 DNA: TGCGCCAGCAGCGAGGGTGGCTCAGATACGCAGTATTTT
CDR3 protein: CASSEGGSDTQYF

D gene: TRBD2
J gene: TRBJ2-7
clone size: -
V gene: TRBV9
CDR3 DNA: TGTGCCAGCAGCATCTCTAGCGGGGGGCGCGAGCAGTACTTC
CDR3 protein: CASSISSGGREQYF

D gene: -
J gene: TRBJ1-2
clone size: -
V gene: TRBV27
CDR3 DNA: TGTGCCAGCAGTTTATCTTACCCCCGAGACAGCTATGGCTACACCTTC
CDR3 protein: CASSLSYPRDSYGYTF

D gene: -
J gene: TRBJ1-5
clone size: -
V gene: TRBV19
CDR3 DNA: TGTGCCAGTAGTTCTGGCAATCAGCCCCAGCATTTT
CDR3 protein: CASSSGNQPQHF

D gene: TRBD2
J gene: TRBJ2-7
clone size: once
V gene: TRBV7-6
CDR3 DNA: TGTGCCAGCAGCTCCGGCGGGGGTCAACTCTACGAGCAGTACTTC
CDR3 protein: CASSSGGGQLYEQYF

D gene: TRBD2
J gene: TRBJ2-5
clone size: -
V gene: TRBV4-3
CDR3 DNA: TGCGCCAGCAGCCAATCATCCGGGACTAGCACCCAGTACTTC
CDR3 protein: CASSQSSGTSTQYF

D gene: TRBD1
J gene: TRBJ1-1
clone size: -
V gene: TRBV30
CDR3 DNA: TGTGCCTGGAGTCCCGGGACAGGGGATGAAGCTTTCTTT
CDR3 protein: CAWSPGTGDEAFF

D gene: -
J gene: TRBJ1-1
clone size: once
V gene: TRBV4-1
CDR3 DNA: TGCGCCAGCAGCCAAGACGGAAGGGGAGCTTTCTTT
CDR3 protein: CASSQDGRGAFF

D gene: TRBD1
J gene: TRBJ1-2
clone size: -
V gene: TRBV9
CDR3 DNA: TGTGCCAGCAGCGTATCCTCGGGACAGGCCCTCAACTATGGCTACACCTTC
CDR3 protein: CASSVSSGQALNYGYTF

D gene: -
J gene: TRBJ2-5
clone size: -
V gene: TRBV4-2
CDR3 DNA: TGTGCCAGCAGCCACGGCGGGCGGGGAGAGACCCAGTACTTC
CDR3 protein: CASSHGGRGETQYF

D gene: -
J gene: TRBJ1-2
clone size: -
V gene: TRBV27
CDR3 DNA: TGTGCCAGCAGTTTTGAGCTAGGCTACACCTTC
CDR3 protein: CASSFELGYTF

D gene: -
J gene: TRBJ2-1
clone size: -
V gene: TRBV4-2
CDR3 DNA: TGTGCCAGCAGCCACGCCGGGGGCAATGAGCAGTTCTTC
CDR3 protein: CASSHAGGNEQFF

D gene: -
J gene: TRBJ1-2
clone size: -
V gene: TRBV16
CDR3 DNA: TGTGCCAGCAGCCAATCACCCCAGGGGAACTATGGCTACACCTTC
CDR3 protein: CASSQSPQGNYGYTF

D gene: TRBD1
J gene: TRBJ1-3
clone size: -
V gene: TRBV13
CDR3 DNA: TGTGCCAGCACCGGACAGGGGCCCAGCTCTGGAAACACCATATATTTT
CDR3 protein: CASTGQGPSSGNTIYF

D gene: -
J gene: TRBJ2-1
clone size: few
V gene: TRBV13
CDR3 DNA: TGTGCCAGCAGCTTTTTGGGAGGGGGGTTAGTCAATGAGCAGTTCTTC
CDR3 protein: CASSFLGGGLVNEQFF

D gene: -
J gene: TRBJ1-2
clone size: -
V gene: TRBV2
CDR3 DNA: TGTGCCAGCGAGGAGGGGGGGATTTATGGCTACACCTTC
CDR3 protein: CASEEGGIYGYTF

D gene: -
J gene: TRBJ1-3
clone size: -
V gene: TRBV6-5
CDR3 DNA: TGTGCCAGCAGCTCCGACATGAATGGAAACACCATATATTTT
CDR3 protein: CASSSDMNGNTIYF

D gene: TRBD1
J gene: TRBJ1-6
clone size: -
V gene: TRBV28
CDR3 DNA: TGTGCCAGCAATGAGGGGGCTTATTCACCCCTCCACTTT
CDR3 protein: CASNEGAYSPLHF

D gene: TRBD1
J gene: TRBJ1-4
clone size: -
V gene: TRBV28
CDR3 DNA: TGTGCCAGCAGTTTAAGGGGGCTGGAGGAAAAACTGTTTTTT
CDR3 protein: CASSLRGLEEKLFF

D gene: TRBD2
J gene: TRBJ2-3
clone size: -
V gene: TRBV2
CDR3 DNA: TGTGCCAGCAGGACCGGGACTAGCGGCGGCACAGATACGCAGTATTTT
CDR3 protein: CASRTGTSGGTDTQYF

D gene: -
J gene: TRBJ1-1
clone size: once
V gene: TRBV29-1
CDR3 DNA: TGCAGCGTGCCAAATGGGGCCACTGAAGCTTTCTTT
CDR3 protein: CSVPNGATEAFF

D gene: TRBD1
J gene: TRBJ1-1
clone size: -
V gene: TRBV27
CDR3 DNA: TGTGCCAGCAGCGACAGGGGGCTGGGTGAAGCTTTCTTT
CDR3 protein: CASSDRGLGEAFF

D gene: -
J gene: TRBJ2-7
clone size: -
V gene: TRBV4-1
CDR3 DNA: TGCGCCAGCAGCCAAGTCAACTCCTACGAGCAGTACTTC
CDR3 protein: CASSQVNSYEQYF

D gene: -
J gene: TRBJ1-1
clone size: -
V gene: TRBV9
CDR3 DNA: TGTGCCAGCAGCGTAGGGGGGGATGCTGAAGCTTTCTTT
CDR3 protein: CASSVGGDAEAFF

D gene: -
J gene: TRBJ1-3
clone size: -
V gene: TRBV30
CDR3 DNA: TGTGCCTGGACCCCCCCCTTATACACCACCTCTGGAAACACCATATATTTT
CDR3 protein: CAWTPPLYTTSGNTIYF

D gene: -
J gene: TRBJ2-2
clone size: -
V gene: TRBV11-2
CDR3 DNA: TGTGCCAGCAGCTTAGCCCCGGTCGGGGAGCTGTTTTTT
CDR3 protein: CASSLAPVGELFF

D gene: -
J gene: TRBJ2-1
clone size: -
V gene: TRBV2
CDR3 DNA: TGTGCCGAGGAGACAGTCTACAATGAGCAGTTCTTC
CDR3 protein: CAEETVYNEQFF

D gene: -
J gene: TRBJ2-3
clone size: -
V gene: TRBV15
CDR3 DNA: TGTGCCACCAGTCTCCGTTCGGGGGACACAGATACGCAGTATTTT
CDR3 protein: CATSLRSGDTDTQYF

D gene: TRBD2
J gene: TRBJ2-7
clone size: -
V gene: TRBV28
CDR3 DNA: TGTGCCAGCAGTTCATGGACTAGCGGGGAGTGGTACGAGCAGTACTTC
CDR3 protein: CASSSWTSGEWYEQYF

D gene: TRBD1
J gene: TRBJ1-6
clone size: -
V gene: TRBV30
CDR3 DNA: TGTGCCTGGAGTGTAATGGACAGGGATAATTCCCCCCTCCACTTT
CDR3 protein: CAWSVMDRDNSPLHF

D gene: -
J gene: TRBJ2-3
clone size: once
V gene: TRBV5-6
CDR3 DNA: TGTGCCAGCAGCTTGGCCGGGGGAGCCCGCACAGATACGCAGTATTTT
CDR3 protein: CASSLAGGARTDTQYF

D gene: -
J gene: TRBJ1-4
clone size: -
V gene: TRBV11-2
CDR3 DNA: TGTGCCAGCACCCTGCCGCTAGGAGAAAAACTGTTTTTT
CDR3 protein: CASTLPLGEKLFF

D gene: -
J gene: TRBJ2-5
clone size: -
V gene: TRBV9
CDR3 DNA: TGTGCCAGCAGCGTAGCTAAAGTGGGGGGTGGAGAGGCCCAGTACTTC
CDR3 protein: CASSVAKVGGGEAQYF

D gene: -
J gene: TRBJ2-7
clone size: -
V gene: TRBV4-2
CDR3 DNA: TGTGCCAGCAGCCAAGGAATAGGGGCAGGGAACGACGAGCAGTACTTC
CDR3 protein: CASSQGIGAGNDEQYF

D gene: TRBD2
J gene: TRBJ2-1
clone size: -
V gene: TRBV6-5
CDR3 DNA: TGTGCCAGCAGACCCTCGGGGGGGTACAACAATGAGCAGTTCTTC
CDR3 protein: CASRPSGGYNNEQFF

D gene: -
J gene: TRBJ1-1
clone size: -
V gene: TRBV6-5
CDR3 DNA: TGTGCCAGCAGTTATGCAGGGGACACTGAAGCTTTCTTT
CDR3 protein: CASSYAGDTEAFF

D gene: -
J gene: TRBJ1-2
clone size: -
V gene: TRBV5-6
CDR3 DNA: TGTGCCAGCAGCTTGGGCCAGTCTAACTATGGCTACACCTTC
CDR3 protein: CASSLGQSNYGYTF

D gene: -
J gene: TRBJ2-5
clone size: -
V gene: TRBV4-1
CDR3 DNA: TGCGCCAGCAGCCAAGATTTTGGCCGAGACGGGGAGACCCAGTACTTC
CDR3 protein: CASSQDFGRDGETQYF

D gene: -
J gene: TRBJ2-7
clone size: -
V gene: TRBV7-2
CDR3 DNA: TGTGCCAGCAGCTTAGGGGGGGGCAATGAGCAGTACTTC
CDR3 protein: CASSLGGGNEQYF

D gene: TRBD2
J gene: TRBJ2-7
clone size: -
V gene: TRBV4-3
CDR3 DNA: TGCGCCAGCAGCCAAGGGAGCGGGGGGGCCCACGAGCAGTACTTC
CDR3 protein: CASSQGSGGAHEQYF

D gene: -
J gene: TRBJ2-1
clone size: -
V gene: TRBV11-1
CDR3 DNA: TGTGCCAGCAGCTTCGAACAGGCTTACAATGAGCAGTTCTTC
CDR3 protein: CASSFEQAYNEQFF

D gene: -
J gene: TRBJ1-1
clone size: -
V gene: TRBV7-3
CDR3 DNA: TGTGCCAGCAGCTTCGGGGCAGGGAGGTTTGAAGCTTTCTTT
CDR3 protein: CASSFGAGRFEAFF

D gene: -
J gene: TRBJ2-7
clone size: -
V gene: TRBV2
CDR3 DNA: TGTGCCAGCAGTGATGCGGGAATGTACGAGCAGTACTTC
CDR3 protein: CASSDAGMYEQYF

D gene: TRBD1
J gene: TRBJ2-7
clone size: -
V gene: TRBV5-1
CDR3 DNA: TGCGCCAGCAGCTTGGGGGACAGGGTTGGACTTATCGGCTACGAGCAGTACTTC
CDR3 protein: CASSLGDRVGLIGYEQYF

D gene: TRBD2
J gene: TRBJ2-3
clone size: -
V gene: TRBV11-2
CDR3 DNA: TGTGCCAGCAGCTTAGATCGTTATGTGGTAGGGACTAGTAGCACAGATACGCAGTATTTT
CDR3 protein: CASSLDRYVVGTSSTDTQYF

D gene: TRBD1
J gene: TRBJ2-7
clone size: -
V gene: TRBV5-6
CDR3 DNA: TGTGCCAGCAGCTATCCGGGACAGGGGACCTACGAGCAGTACTTC
CDR3 protein: CASSYPGQGTYEQYF

D gene: -
J gene: TRBJ2-7
clone size: -
V gene: TRBV27
CDR3 DNA: TGTGCCAGCAGTTACCGCAGGCCTAGCAGCTACGAGCAGTACTTC
CDR3 protein: CASSYRRPSSYEQYF

D gene: TRBD2
J gene: TRBJ2-5
clone size: -
V gene: TRBV7-6
CDR3 DNA: TGTGCCAGCAGCCGGGGGGGGGTTACCCAAGAGACCCAGTACTTC
CDR3 protein: CASSRGGVTQETQYF

D gene: TRBD1
J gene: TRBJ1-5
clone size: -
V gene: TRBV19
CDR3 DNA: TGTGCCAGTAGTATAGATCGAGGACAGGTTAAACATTTT
CDR3 protein: CASSIDRGQVKHF

D gene: TRBD2
J gene: TRBJ2-7
clone size: -
V gene: TRBV4-2
CDR3 DNA: TGTGCCAGCAGCCAAGACCGGCTAGCGGGAAGCGAGCAGTACTTC
CDR3 protein: CASSQDRLAGSEQYF

D gene: TRBD2
J gene: TRBJ2-3
clone size: once
V gene: TRBV9
CDR3 DNA: TGTGCCAGCAGCCCATGGACTAGCGGCACAGATACGCAGTATTTT
CDR3 protein: CASSPWTSGTDTQYF